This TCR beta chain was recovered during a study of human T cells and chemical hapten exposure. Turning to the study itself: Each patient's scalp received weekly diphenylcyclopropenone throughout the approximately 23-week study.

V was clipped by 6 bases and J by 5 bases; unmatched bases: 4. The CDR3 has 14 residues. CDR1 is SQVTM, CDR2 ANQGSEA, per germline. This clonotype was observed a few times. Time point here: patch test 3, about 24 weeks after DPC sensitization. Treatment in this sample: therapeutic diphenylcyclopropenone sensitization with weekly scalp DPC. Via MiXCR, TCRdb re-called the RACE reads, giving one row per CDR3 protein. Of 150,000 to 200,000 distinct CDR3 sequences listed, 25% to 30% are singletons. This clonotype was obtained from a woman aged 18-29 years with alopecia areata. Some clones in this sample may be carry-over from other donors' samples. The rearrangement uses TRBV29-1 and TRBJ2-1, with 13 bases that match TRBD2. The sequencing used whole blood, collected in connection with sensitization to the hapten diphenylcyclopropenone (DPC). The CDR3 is CSVRLAGGHNEQFF. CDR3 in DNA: TGCAGCGTGCGACTAGCGGGGGGCCACAATGAGCAGTTCTTC.